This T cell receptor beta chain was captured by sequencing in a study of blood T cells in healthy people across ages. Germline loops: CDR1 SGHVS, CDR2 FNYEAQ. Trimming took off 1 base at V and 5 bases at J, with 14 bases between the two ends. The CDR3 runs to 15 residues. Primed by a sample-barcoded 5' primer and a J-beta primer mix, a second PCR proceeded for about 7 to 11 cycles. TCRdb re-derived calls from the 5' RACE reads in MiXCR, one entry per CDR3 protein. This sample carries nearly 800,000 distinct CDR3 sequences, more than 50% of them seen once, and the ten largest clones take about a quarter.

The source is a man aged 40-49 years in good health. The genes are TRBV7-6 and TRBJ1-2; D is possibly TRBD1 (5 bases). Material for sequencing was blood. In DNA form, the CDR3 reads TGTGCCAGCAGCTTAGGTCTCTCGGACAAATATGGCTACACCTTC. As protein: CASSLGLSDKYGYTF.